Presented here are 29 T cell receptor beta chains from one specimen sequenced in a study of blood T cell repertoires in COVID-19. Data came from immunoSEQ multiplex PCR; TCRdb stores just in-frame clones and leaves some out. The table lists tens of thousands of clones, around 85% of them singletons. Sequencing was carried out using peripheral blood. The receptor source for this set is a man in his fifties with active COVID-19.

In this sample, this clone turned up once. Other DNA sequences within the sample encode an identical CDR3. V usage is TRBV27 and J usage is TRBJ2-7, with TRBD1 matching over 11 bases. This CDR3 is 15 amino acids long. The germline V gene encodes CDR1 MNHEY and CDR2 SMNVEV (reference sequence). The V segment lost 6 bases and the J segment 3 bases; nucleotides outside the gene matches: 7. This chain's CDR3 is CASSLRDRGIYEQYF. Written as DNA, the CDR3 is TGTGCCAGCAGCCTTCGGGACAGGGGGATCTACGAGCAGTACTTC.

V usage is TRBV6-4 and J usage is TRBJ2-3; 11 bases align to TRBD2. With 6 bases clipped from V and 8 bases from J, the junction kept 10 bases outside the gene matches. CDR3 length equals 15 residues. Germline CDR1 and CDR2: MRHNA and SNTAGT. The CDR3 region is CASSSLAGERVTQYF. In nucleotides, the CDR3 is TGTGCCAGCAGCTCACTAGCGGGGGAGAGGGTTACGCAGTATTTT.

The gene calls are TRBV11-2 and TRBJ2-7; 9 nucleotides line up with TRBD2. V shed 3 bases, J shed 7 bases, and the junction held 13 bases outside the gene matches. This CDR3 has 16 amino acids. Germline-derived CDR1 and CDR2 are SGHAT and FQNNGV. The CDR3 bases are TGTGCCAGCAGCTTCAGACCTGCGGGAGGGTTCGGAGAGCAGTACTTC. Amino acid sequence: CASSFRPAGGFGEQYF.

CDR3 sequence reads: CASSQDPSYNEQFF. The CDR3 DNA sequence: TGTGCCAGCAGCCAGGATCCCTCCTACAATGAGCAGTTCTTC. The V call is TRBV6-4, the J call TRBJ2-1; D ambiguous. V was shortened by 6 bases and J by 0 bases, with 9 bases between the two germline ends. Germline V gene lookup returns CDR1 MRHNA and CDR2 SNTAGT. CDR3 length: 14 amino acids.

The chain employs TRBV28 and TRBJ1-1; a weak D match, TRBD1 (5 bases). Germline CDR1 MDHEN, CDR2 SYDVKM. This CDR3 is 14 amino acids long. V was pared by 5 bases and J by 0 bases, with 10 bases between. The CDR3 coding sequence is TGTGCCAGCAGTACCGAACAGGTGAACACTGAAGCTTTCTTT. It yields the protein CASSTEQVNTEAFF.

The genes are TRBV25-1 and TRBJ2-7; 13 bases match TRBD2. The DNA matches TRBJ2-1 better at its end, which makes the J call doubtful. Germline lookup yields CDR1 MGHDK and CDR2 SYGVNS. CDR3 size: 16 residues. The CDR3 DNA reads TGTGCCAGCAGTGACGCTGGACTAGCGGGAGATCGAGAGCAGTTCTTC. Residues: CASSDAGLAGDREQFF.

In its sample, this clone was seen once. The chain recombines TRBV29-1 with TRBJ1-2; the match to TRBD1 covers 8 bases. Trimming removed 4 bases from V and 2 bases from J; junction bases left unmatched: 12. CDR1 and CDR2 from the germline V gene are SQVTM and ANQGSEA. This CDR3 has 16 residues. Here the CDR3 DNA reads TGCAGCGTTGGCTCTAGAGCAGGGGGCTCCAACTATGGCTACACCTTC. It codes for CSVGSRAGGSNYGYTF.

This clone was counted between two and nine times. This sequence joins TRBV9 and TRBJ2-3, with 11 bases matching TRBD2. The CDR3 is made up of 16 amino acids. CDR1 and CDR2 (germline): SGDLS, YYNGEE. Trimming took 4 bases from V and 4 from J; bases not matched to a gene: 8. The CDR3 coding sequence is TGTGCCAGCAGCCCCGGACTAGCGGGCAACGCAGATACGCAGTATTTT. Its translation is CASSPGLAGNADTQYF.

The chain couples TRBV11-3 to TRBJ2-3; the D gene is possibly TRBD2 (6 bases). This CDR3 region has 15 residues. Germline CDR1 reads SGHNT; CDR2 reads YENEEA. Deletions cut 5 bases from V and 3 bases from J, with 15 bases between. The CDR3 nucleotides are TGTGCCAGCAGCCTTCTGCGGGGCCCGACAGATACGCAGTATTTT. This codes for CASSLLRGPTDTQYF.

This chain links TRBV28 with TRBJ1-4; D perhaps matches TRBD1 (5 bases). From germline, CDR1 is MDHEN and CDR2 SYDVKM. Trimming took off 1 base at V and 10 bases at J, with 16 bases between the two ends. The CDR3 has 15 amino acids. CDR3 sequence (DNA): TGTGCCAGCAGTTTATCCGCAGGGCCTTACGGAAAACTGTTTTTT. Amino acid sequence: CASSLSAGPYGKLFF.

The CDR3 DNA reads TGTGCCAGCAGCCTCAGGGGGGAAGATGAAAAACTGTTTTTT. Translating gives CASSLRGEDEKLFF. V gene TRBV7-6 combines with J gene TRBJ1-4; 7 bases line up with TRBD1. CDR3 length equals 14 residues. Germline lookup yields CDR1 SGHVS and CDR2 FNYEAQ. Trimming removed 5 bases from V and 6 bases from J; junction bases left unmatched: 6.

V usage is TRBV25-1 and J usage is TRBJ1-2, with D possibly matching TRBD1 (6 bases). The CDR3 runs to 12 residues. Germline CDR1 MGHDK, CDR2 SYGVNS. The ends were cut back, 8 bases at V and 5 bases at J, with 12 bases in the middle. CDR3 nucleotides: TGTGCCAGCCGAGGACAGCCTTATGGCTACACCTTC. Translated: CASRGQPYGYTF.

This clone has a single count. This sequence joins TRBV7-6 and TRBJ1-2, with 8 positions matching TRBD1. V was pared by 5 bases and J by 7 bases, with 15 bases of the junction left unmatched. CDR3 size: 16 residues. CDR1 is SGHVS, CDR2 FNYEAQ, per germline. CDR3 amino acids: CASSARTGRHDSGYTF. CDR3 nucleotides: TGTGCCAGCAGCGCCCGGACAGGGAGGCATGATAGTGGCTACACCTTC.

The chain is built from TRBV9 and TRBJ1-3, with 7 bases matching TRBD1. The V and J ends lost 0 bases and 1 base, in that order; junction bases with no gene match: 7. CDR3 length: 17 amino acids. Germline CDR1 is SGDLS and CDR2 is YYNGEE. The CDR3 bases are TGTGCCAGCAGCGTAGGCCGAGGGGGCGGATCTGGAAACACCATATATTTT. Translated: CASSVGRGGGSGNTIYF.

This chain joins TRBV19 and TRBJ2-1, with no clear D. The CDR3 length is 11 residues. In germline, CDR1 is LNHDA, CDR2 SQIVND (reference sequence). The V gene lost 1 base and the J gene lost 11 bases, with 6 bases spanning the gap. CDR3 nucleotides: TGTGCCAGTAGTATAGCTGAGAAGCAGTTCTTC. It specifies CASSIAEKQFF.

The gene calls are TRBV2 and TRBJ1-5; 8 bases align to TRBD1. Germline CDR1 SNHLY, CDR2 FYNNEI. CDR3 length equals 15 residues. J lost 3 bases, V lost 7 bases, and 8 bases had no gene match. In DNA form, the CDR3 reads TGTGCCAGCACCCGCCGGGACAGGTTCAATCAGCCCCAGCATTTT. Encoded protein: CASTRRDRFNQPQHF.

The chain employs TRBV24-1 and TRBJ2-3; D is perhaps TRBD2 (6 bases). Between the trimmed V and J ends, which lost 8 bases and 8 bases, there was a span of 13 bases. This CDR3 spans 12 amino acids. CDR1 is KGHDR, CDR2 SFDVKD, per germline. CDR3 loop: CATKTVGGTQYF. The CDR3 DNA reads TGTGCCACCAAGACAGTGGGGGGTACGCAGTATTTT.

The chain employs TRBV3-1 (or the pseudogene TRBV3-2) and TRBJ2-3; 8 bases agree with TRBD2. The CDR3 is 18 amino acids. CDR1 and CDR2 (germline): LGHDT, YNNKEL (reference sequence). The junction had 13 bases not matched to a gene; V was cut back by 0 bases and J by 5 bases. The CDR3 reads CASSQEGLSGRYRDTQYF. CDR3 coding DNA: TGTGCCAGCAGCCAAGAAGGTCTGAGCGGGAGATATAGAGATACGCAGTATTTT.

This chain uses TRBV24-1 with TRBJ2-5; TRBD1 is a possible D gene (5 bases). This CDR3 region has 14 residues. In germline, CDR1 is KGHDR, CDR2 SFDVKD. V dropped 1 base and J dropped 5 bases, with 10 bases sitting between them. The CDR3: CATSDFWGGETQYF. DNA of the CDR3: TGTGCCACCAGTGATTTTTGGGGCGGTGAGACCCAGTACTTC.

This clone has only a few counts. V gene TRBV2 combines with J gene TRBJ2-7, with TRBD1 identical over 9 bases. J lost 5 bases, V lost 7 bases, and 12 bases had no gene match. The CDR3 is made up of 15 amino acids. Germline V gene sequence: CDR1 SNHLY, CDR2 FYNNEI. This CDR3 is CASNPPGTGFDEQYF. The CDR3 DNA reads TGTGCCAGCAACCCCCCCGGGACAGGGTTCGACGAGCAGTACTTC.

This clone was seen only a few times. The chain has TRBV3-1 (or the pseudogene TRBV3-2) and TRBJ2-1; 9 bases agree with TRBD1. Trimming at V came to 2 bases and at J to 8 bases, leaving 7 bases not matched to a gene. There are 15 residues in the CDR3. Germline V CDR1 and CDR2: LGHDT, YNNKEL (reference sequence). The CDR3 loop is CASSQPGQGTYEQFF. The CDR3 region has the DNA TGTGCCAGCAGCCAACCGGGACAGGGAACTTATGAGCAGTTCTTC.

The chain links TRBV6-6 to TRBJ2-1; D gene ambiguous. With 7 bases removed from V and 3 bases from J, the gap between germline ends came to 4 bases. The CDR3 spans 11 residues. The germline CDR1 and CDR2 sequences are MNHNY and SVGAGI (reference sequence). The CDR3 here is CASTLYNEQFF. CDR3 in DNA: TGTGCCAGCACCCTCTACAATGAGCAGTTCTTC.

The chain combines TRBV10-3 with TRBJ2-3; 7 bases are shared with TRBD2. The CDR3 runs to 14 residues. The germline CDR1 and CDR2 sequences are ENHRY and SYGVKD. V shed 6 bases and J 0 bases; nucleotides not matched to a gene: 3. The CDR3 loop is CAIRERGSTDTQYF. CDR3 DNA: TGTGCCATCAGGGAGCGGGGAAGCACAGATACGCAGTATTTT.

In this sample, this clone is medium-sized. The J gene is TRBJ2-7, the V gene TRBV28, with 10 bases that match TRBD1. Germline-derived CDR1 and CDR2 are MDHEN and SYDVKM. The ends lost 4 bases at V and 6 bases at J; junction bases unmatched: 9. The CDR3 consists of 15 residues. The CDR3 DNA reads TGTGCCAGCAGTTACGGGACAGGGGTCGGTCTCGAGCAGTACTTC. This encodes CASSYGTGVGLEQYF.

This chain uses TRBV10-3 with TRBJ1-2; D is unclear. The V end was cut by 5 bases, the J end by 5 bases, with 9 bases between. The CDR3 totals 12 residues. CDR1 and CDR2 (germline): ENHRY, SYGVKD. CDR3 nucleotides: TGTGCCATCAGTAAAGACGGGTATGGCTACACCTTC. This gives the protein CAISKDGYGYTF.

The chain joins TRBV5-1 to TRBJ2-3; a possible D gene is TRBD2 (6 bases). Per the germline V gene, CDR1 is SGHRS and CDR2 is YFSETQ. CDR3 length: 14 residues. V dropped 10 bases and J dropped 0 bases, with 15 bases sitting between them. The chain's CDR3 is CASKEGRSTDTQYF. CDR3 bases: TGCGCCTCGAAGGAGGGGCGGAGCACAGATACGCAGTATTTT.

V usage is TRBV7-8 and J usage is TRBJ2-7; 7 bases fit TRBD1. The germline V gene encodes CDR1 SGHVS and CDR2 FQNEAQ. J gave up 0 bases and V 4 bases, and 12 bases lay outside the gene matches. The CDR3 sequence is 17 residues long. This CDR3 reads CASSSATGNFPSYEQYF. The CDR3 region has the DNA TGTGCCAGCAGCTCCGCGACAGGGAACTTTCCCTCCTACGAGCAGTACTTC.

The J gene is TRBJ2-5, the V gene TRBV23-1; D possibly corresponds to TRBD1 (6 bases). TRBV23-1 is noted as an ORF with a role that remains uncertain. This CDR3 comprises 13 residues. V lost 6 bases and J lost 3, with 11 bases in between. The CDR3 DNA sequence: TGCGCCAGCAGCTTTAAGGGGGAAGAGACCCAGTACTTC. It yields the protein CASSFKGEETQYF.

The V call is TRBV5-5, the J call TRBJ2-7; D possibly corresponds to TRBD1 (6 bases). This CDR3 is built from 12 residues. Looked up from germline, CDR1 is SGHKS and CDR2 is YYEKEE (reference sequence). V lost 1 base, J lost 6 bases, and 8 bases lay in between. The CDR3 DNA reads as TGTGCCAGCAGCTTGAGCAGGGGCGAGCAGTACTTC. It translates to CASSLSRGEQYF.